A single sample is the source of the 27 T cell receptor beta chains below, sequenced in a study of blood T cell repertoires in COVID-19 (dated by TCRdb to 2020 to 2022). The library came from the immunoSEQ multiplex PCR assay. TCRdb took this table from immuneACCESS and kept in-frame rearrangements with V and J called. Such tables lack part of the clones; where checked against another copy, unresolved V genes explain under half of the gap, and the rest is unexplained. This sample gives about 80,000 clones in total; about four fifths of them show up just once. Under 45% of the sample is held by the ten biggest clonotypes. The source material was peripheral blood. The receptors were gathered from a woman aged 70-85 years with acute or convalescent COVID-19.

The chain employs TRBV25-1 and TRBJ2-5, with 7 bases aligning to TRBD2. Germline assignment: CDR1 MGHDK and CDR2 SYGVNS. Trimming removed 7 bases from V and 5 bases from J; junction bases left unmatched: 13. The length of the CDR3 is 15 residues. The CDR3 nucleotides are TGTGCCAGCACCGACAGACTAGCCAGTTTGGAGACCCAGTACTTC. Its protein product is CASTDRLASLETQYF.

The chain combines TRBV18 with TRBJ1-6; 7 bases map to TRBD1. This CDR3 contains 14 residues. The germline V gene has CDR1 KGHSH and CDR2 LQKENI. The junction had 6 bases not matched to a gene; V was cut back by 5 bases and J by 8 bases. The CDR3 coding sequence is TGTGCCAGCTCAGCGACAGGGTCGGATTCACCCCTCCACTTT. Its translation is CASSATGSDSPLHF.

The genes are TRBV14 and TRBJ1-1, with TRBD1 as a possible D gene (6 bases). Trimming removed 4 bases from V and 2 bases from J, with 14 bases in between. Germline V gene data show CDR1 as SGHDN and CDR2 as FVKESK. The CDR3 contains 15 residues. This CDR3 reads CASSPLRQANTEAFF. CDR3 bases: TGTGCCAGCAGCCCCTTGAGACAGGCCAACACTGAAGCTTTCTTT.

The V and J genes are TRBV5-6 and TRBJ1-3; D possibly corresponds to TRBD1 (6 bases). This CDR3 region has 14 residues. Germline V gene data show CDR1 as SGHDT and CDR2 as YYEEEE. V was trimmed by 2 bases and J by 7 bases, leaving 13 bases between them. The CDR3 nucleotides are TGTGCCAGCAGCTTTCTCAACCAGGGGAACACCATATATTTT. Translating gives CASSFLNQGNTIYF. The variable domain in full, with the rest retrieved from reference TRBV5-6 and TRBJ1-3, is DAGVTQSPTHLIKTRGQQVTLRCSPKSGHDTVSWYQQALGQGPQFIFQYYEEEERQRGNFPDRFSGHQFPNYSSELNVNALLLGDSALYLCASSFLNQGNTIYFGEGSWLTVV.

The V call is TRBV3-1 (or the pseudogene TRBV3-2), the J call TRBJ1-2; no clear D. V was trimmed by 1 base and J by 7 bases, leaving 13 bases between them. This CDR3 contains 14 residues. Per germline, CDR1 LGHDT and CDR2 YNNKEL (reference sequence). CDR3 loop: CASSQGSNYGGYTF. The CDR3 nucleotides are TGTGCCAGCAGCCAAGGCAGTAACTATGGTGGCTACACCTTC.

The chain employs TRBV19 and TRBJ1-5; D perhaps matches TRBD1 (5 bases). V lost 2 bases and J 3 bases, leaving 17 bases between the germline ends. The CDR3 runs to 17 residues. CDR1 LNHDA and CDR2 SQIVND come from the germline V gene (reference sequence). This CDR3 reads CASSIFLKGTFNQPQHF. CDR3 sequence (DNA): TGTGCCAGTAGTATATTTCTAAAGGGGACTTTCAATCAGCCCCAGCATTTT.

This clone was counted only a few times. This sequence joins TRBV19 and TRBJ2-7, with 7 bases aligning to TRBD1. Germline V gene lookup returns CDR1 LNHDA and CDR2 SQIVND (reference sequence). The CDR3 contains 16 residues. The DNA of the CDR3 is TGTGTGTCTACCGACAGGGAAAGGGCCAGCTCCTACGAGCAGTACTTC. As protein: CVSTDRERASSYEQYF.

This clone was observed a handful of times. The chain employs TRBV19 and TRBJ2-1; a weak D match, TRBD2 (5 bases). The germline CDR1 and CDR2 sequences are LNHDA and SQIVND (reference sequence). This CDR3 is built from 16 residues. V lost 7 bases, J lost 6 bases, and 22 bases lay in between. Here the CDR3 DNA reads TGTGCCAGTATAGGTGGGGATTCCGCGGGCCTCAATGAGCAGTTCTTC. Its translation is CASIGGDSAGLNEQFF.

CDR3 DNA sequence: TGTGCCACCAGCCAGGACAGGGGGCGCACAGATACGCAGTATTTT. Amino acids: CATSQDRGRTDTQYF. The V gene is TRBV15, the J gene TRBJ2-3; TRBD1 matches at 11 bases. Germline-derived CDR1 and CDR2 are LNHNV and YYDKDF (reference sequence). CDR3 length: 15 residues. Trimming took 5 bases from V and 1 from J; bases not matched to a gene: 2.

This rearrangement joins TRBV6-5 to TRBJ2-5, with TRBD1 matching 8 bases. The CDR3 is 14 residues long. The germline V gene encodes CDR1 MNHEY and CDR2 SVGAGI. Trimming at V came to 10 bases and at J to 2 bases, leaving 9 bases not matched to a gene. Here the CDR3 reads CATTTTGGQETQYF. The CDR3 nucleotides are TGTGCCACCACGACAACAGGGGGTCAAGAGACCCAGTACTTC.

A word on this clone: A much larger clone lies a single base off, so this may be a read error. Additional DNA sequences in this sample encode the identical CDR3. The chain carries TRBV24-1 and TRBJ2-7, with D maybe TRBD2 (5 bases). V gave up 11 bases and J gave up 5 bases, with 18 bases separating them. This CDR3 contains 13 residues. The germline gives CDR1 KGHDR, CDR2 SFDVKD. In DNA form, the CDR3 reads TGTGCCATTGGGAGAGACGGAGAGGACGAGCAGTACTTC. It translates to CAIGRDGEDEQYF.

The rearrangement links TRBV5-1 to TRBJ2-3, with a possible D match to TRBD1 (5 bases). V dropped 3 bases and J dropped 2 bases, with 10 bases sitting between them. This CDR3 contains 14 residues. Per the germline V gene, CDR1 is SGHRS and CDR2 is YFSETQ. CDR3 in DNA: TGCGCCAGCAGCTCCCAGGGCCTCACAGATACGCAGTATTTT. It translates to CASSSQGLTDTQYF.

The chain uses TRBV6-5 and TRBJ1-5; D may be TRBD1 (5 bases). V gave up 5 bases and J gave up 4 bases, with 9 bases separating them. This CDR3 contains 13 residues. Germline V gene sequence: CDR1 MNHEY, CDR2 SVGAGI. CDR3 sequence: CASSRTQNQPQHF. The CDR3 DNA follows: TGTGCCAGCAGTCGGACACAAAATCAGCCCCAGCATTTT.

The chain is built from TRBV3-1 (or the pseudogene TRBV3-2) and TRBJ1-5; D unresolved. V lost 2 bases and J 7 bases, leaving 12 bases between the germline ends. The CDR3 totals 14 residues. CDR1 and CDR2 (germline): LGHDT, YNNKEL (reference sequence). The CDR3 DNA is TGTGCCAGCAGCCAATCCGGGTTCGGGCAGCCCCAGCATTTT. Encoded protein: CASSQSGFGQPQHF.

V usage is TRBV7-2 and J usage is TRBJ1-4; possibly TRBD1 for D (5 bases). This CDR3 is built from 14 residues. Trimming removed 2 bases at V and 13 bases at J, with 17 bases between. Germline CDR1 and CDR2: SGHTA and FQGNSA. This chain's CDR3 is CASSLTGARRRLFF. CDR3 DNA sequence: TGTGCCAGCAGCTTAACAGGCGCGCGCAGACGACTGTTTTTT.

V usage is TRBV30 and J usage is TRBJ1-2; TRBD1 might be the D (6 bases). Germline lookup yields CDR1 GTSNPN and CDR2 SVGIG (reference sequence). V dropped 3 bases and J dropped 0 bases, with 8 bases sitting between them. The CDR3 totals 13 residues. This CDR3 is CAWSRGTNYGYTF. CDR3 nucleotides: TGTGCCTGGAGCAGGGGAACTAACTATGGCTACACCTTC.

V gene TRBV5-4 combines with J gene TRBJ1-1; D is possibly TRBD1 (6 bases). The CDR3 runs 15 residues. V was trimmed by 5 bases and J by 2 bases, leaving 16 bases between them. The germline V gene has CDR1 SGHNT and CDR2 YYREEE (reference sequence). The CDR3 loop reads CASREGGPGNTEAFF. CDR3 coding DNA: TGTGCCAGCAGGGAGGGGGGGCCGGGAAACACTGAAGCTTTCTTT.

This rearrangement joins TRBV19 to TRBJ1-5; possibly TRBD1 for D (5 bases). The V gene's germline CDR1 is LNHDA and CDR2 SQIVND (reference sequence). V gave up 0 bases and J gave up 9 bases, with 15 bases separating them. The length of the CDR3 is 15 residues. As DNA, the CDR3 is TGTGCCAGTAGTATAGAAGGTACAGGTCAGGGGCCCCAGCATTTT. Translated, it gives CASSIEGTGQGPQHF.

The CDR3 protein is CATSGGRADRINEQFF. CDR3 DNA: TGTGCCACCAGCGGCGGGAGGGCCGATAGAATCAATGAGCAGTTCTTC. This chain links TRBV24-1 with TRBJ2-1; 9 bases match TRBD2. Per germline, CDR1 KGHDR and CDR2 SFDVKD. CDR3 length: 16 residues. Trimming took 7 bases from V and 6 from J; bases not matched to a gene: 12.

The CDR3 DNA reads as TGTGCCAGCAGCACACAGGGGAACTCGGGTCAGCCCCAGCATTTT. Translating it yields CASSTQGNSGQPQHF. V usage is TRBV21-1 and J usage is TRBJ1-5; the tabulated D call, TRBD1, remains unverified against the DNA. TRBV21-1 is designated a pseudogene. The length of the CDR3 is 15 residues.

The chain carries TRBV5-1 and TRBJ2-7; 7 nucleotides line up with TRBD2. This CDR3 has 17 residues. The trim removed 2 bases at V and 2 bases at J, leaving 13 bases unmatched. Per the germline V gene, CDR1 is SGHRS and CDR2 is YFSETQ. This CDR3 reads CASSFGSAGSGAYEQYF. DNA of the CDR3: TGCGCCAGCAGCTTTGGATCAGCGGGAAGTGGGGCCTACGAGCAGTACTTC.

DNA of the CDR3: TGTGCCAGCAGTTTTGCGGGGGGACACACTGAAGCTTTCTTT. It is translated as CASSFAGGHTEAFF. J is TRBJ1-1 and V is TRBV27, with D maybe TRBD1 (5 bases). V dropped 3 bases and J dropped 3 bases, with 11 bases sitting between them. This CDR3 region has 14 residues. Per germline, CDR1 MNHEY and CDR2 SMNVEV (reference sequence).

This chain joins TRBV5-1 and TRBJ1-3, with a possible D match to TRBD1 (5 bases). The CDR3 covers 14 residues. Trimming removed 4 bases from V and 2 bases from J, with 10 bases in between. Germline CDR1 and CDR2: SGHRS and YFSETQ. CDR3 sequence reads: CASSVQGTGNTIYF. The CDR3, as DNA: TGCGCCAGCAGCGTCCAGGGAACTGGAAACACCATATATTTT. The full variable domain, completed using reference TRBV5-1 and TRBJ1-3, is KAGVTQTPRYLIKTRGQQVTLSCSPISGHRSVSWYQQTPGQGLQFLFEYFSETQRNKGNFPGRFSGRQFSNSRSEMNVSTLELGDSALYLCASSVQGTGNTIYFGEGSWLTVV.

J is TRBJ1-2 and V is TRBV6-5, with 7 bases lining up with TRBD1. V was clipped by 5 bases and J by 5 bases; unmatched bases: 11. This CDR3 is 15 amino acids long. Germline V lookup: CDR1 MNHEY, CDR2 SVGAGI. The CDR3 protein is CASSRRQGGRYGYTF. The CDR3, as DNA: TGTGCCAGCAGTCGTCGACAGGGCGGACGGTATGGCTACACCTTC.

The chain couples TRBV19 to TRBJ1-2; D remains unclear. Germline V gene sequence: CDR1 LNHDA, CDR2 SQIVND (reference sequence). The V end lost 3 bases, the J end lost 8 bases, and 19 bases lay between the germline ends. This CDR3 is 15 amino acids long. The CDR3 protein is CASSIGRAALLGYTF. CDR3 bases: TGTGCCAGTAGTATCGGGAGGGCGGCCTTGTTAGGCTACACCTTC.

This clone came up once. The CDR3 sequence: CASSKPVLSYEQYF. The CDR3 region has the DNA TGCGCCAGCAGTAAACCGGTTCTCTCCTACGAGCAGTACTTC. This sequence joins TRBV10-2 and TRBJ2-7; D is unclear. Trimming left V 5 bases short and J 0 bases short, with 11 bases between. Germline V gene lookup returns CDR1 WSHSY and CDR2 SAAADI. This CDR3 is 14 amino acids long.

As DNA, the CDR3 is TGTGCCAGCAGTTCCCATAACCCGGGACTTGGCTACGAGCAGTACTTC. This encodes CASSSHNPGLGYEQYF. J is TRBJ2-7 and V is TRBV27, with D possibly being TRBD2 (6 bases). The V end was cut by 4 bases, the J end by 3 bases, with 19 bases between. Germline CDR1 and CDR2: MNHEY and SMNVEV (reference sequence). This CDR3 contains 16 residues.